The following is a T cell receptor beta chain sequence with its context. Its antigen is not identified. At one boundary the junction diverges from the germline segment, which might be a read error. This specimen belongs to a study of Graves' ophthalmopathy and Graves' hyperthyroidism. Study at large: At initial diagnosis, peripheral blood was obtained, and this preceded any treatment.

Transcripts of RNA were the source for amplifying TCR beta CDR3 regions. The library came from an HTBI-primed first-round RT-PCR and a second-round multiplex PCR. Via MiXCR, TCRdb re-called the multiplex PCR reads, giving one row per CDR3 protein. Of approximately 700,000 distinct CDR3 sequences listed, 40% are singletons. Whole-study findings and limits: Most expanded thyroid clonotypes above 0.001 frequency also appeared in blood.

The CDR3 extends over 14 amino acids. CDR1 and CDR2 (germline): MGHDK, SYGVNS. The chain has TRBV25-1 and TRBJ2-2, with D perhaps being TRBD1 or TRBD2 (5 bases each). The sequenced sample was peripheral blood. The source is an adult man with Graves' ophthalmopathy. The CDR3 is CASSEWTGSRDLFF. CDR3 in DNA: TGTGCCAGCAGTGAATGGACCGGGTCCCGGGACCTGTTTTTT. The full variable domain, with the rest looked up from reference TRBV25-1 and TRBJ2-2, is EADIYQTPRYLVIGTGKKITLECSQTMGHDKMYWYQQDPGMELHLIHYSYGVNSTEKGDLSSESTVSRIRTEHFPLTLESARPSHTSQYLCASSEWTGSRDLFFGEGSRLTVL.